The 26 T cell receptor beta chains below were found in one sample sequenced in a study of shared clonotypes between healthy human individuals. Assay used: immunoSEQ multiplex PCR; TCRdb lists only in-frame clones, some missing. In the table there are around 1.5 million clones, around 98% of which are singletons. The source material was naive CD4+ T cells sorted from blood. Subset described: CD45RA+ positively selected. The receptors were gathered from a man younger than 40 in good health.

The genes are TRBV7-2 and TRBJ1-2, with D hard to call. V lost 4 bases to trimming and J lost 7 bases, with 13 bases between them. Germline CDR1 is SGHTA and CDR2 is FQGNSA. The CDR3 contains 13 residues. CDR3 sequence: CASSSSGLVGYTF. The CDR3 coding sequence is TGTGCCAGCAGCTCTAGTGGGTTGGTTGGCTACACCTTC. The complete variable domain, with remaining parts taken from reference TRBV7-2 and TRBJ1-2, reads GAGVSQSPSNKVTEKGKDVELRCDPISGHTALYWYRQSLGQGLEFLIYFQGNSAPDKSGLPSDRFSAERTGGSVSTLTIQRTQQEDSAVYLCASSSSGLVGYTFGSGTRLTVV.

For the CDR3, the DNA is TGTGCCAGCAGCTCCCTCCGCTTTAGGTCTGAGCAGTTCTTC. Protein: CASSSLRFRSEQFF. The chain employs TRBV13 and TRBJ2-1, with D uncertain. The V and J ends lost 4 bases and 9 bases respectively, with 16 bases between them. The CDR3 sequence is 14 residues long. Germline V gives CDR1 PRHDT, CDR2 FYEKMQ (reference sequence).

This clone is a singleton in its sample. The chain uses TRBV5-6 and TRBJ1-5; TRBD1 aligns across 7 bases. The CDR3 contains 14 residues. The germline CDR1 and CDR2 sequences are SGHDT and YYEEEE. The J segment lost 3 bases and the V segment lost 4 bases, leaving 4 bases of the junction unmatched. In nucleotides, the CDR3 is TGTGCCAGCAGCCTGGGGACAGTCAATCAGCCCCAGCATTTT. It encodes CASSLGTVNQPQHF.

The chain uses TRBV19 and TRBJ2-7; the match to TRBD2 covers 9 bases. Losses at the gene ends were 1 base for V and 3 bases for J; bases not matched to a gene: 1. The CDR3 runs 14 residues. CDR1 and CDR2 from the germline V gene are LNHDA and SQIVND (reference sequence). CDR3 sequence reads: CASSIVAGDYEQYF. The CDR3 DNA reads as TGTGCCAGTAGTATAGTAGCGGGAGACTACGAGCAGTACTTC.

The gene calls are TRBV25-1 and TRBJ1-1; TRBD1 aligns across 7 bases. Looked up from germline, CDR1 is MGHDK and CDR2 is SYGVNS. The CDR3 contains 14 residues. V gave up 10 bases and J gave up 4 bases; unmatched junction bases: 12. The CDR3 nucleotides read TGTGCCACCTCAGGGGGGCGGGTACGCACTGAAGCTTTCTTT. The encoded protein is CATSGGRVRTEAFF.

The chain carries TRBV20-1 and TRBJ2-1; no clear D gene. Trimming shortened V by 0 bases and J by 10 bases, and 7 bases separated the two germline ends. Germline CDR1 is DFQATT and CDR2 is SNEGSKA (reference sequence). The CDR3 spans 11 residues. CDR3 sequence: CSARDSWEQFF. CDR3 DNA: TGCAGTGCTAGAGATTCGTGGGAGCAGTTCTTC.

CDR3 in DNA: TGCGCCAGCAGCTTGCGGGCGTGGACTAGCGGCCGCACAGATACGCAGTATTTT. Its protein product is CASSLRAWTSGRTDTQYF. This sequence joins TRBV5-1 and TRBJ2-3, with 10 positions matching TRBD2. Germline CDR1 SGHRS, CDR2 YFSETQ. Trimming cost V 1 base and J 1 base; bases outside gene matches: 9. CDR3 length: 18 residues. Using reference TRBV5-1 and TRBJ2-3 for the parts outside the CDR3, the full variable domain is KAGVTQTPRYLIKTRGQQVTLSCSPISGHRSVSWYQQTPGQGLQFLFEYFSETQRNKGNFPGRFSGRQFSNSRSEMNVSTLELGDSALYLCASSLRAWTSGRTDTQYFGPGTRLTVL.

CDR3 nucleotides: TGTGCCAGCAGCCCCGGGGCGGCTCTCGCTTTTAGGCAGCCCCAGCATTTT. Translated: CASSPGAALAFRQPQHF. The genes are TRBV11-3 and TRBJ1-5, with D possibly matching TRBD1 (5 bases). Trimming took off 5 bases at V and 7 bases at J, with 24 bases between the two ends. The germline V gene encodes CDR1 SGHNT and CDR2 YENEEA. The CDR3 runs to 17 residues.

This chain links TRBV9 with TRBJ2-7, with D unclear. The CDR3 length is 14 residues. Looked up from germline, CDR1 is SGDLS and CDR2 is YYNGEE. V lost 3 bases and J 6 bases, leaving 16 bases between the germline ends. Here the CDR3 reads CASSAGPRTSEQYF. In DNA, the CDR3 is TGTGCCAGCAGCGCCGGACCGAGAACCTCCGAGCAGTACTTC.

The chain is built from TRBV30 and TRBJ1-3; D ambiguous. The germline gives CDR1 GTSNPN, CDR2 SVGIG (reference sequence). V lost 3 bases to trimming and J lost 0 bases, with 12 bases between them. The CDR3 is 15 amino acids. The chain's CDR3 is CAWSLARSSGNTIYF. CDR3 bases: TGTGCCTGGAGCTTGGCCAGGAGCTCTGGAAACACCATATATTTT.

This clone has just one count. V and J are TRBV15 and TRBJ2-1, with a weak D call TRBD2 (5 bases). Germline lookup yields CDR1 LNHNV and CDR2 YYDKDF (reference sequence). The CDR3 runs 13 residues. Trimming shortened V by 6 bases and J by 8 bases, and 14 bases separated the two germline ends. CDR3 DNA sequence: TGTGCCACCAGTAAAAACCACGGGGATGAGCAGTTCTTC. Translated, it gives CATSKNHGDEQFF.

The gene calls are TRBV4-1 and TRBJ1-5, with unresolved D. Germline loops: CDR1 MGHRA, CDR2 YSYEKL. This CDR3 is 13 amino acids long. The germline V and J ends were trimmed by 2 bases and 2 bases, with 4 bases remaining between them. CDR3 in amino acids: CASSQPGNQPQHF. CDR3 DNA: TGCGCCAGCAGCCAACCAGGCAATCAGCCCCAGCATTTT.

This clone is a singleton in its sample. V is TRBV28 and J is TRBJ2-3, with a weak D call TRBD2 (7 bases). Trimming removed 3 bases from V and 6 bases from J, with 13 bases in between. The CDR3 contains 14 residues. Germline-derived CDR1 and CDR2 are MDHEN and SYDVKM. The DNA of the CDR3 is TGTGCCAGCAGTTTTGCGGGGAGGGGGGATACGCAGTATTTT. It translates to CASSFAGRGDTQYF.

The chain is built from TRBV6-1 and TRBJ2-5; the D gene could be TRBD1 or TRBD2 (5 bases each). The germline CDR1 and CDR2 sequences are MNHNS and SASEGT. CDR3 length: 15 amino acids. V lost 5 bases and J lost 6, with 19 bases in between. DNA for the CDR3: TGTGCCAGCAGTCCCGGAGCGCTATCGGGGCAGACCCAGTACTTC. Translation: CASSPGALSGQTQYF.

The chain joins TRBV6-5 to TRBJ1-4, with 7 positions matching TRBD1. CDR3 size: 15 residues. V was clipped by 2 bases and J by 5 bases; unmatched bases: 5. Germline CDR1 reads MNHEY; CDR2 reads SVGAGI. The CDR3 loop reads CASSYGDRDNEKLFF. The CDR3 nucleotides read TGTGCCAGCAGTTACGGGGACAGAGACAATGAAAAACTGTTTTTT.

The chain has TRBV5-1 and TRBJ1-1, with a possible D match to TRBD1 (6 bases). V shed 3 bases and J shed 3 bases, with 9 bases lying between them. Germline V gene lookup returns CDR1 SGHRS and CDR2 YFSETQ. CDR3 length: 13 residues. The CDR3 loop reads CASSSGADTEAFF. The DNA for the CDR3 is TGCGCCAGCAGCTCAGGGGCGGACACTGAAGCTTTCTTT.

DNA for the CDR3: TGTGCCAGCAGTCCCGCCGGGACAGACAATGAGTACTTC. It yields the protein CASSPAGTDNEYF. The V and J genes are TRBV6-5 and TRBJ2-7, with 7 bases lining up with TRBD1. With 5 bases clipped from V and 11 bases from J, the junction kept 12 bases outside the gene matches. The CDR3 covers 13 residues. Looked up from germline, CDR1 is MNHEY and CDR2 is SVGAGI.

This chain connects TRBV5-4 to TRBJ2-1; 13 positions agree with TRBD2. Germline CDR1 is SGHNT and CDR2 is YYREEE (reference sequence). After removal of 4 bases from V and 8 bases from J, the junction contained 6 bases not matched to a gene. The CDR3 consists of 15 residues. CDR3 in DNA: TGTGCCAGCAGCGTCCGGACTAGCGGGAGCTATGAGCAGTTCTTC. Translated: CASSVRTSGSYEQFF.

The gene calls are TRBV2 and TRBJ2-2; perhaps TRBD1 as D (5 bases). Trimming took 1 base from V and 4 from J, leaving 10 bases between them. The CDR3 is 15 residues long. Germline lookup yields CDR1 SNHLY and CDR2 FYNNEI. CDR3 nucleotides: TGTGCCAGCAGTGAAGGGCAGGGAAGCACCGGGGAGCTGTTTTTT. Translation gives CASSEGQGSTGELFF.

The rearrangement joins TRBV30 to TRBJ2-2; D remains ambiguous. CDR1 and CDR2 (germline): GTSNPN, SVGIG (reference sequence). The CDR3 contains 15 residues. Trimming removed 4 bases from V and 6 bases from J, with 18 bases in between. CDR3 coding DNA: TGTGCCTGGAATCTTGCGGTTGGGCCTGCCGGGGAGCTGTTTTTT. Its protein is CAWNLAVGPAGELFF.

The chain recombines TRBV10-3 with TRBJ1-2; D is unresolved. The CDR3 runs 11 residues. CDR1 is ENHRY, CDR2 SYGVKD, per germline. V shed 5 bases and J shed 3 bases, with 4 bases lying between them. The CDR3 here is CAISQDYGYTF. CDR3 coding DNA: TGTGCCATCAGTCAGGACTATGGCTACACCTTC.

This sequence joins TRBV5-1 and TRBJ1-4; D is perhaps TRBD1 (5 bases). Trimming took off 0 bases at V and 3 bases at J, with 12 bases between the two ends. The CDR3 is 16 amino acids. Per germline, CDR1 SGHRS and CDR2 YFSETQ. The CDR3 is CASSLAGGASNEKLFF. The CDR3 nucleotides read TGCGCCAGCAGCTTGGCCGGAGGGGCGTCTAATGAAAAACTGTTTTTT.

The CDR3: CASSLYETPADTQYF. As DNA, the CDR3 is TGTGCCAGCAGCTTGTATGAGACCCCCGCAGATACGCAGTATTTT. V gene TRBV5-5 combines with J gene TRBJ2-3; D is uncertain. CDR1 is SGHKS and CDR2 is YYEKEE in the germline V gene (reference sequence). V was trimmed by 1 base and J by 4 bases, leaving 13 bases between them. The CDR3 spans 15 residues.

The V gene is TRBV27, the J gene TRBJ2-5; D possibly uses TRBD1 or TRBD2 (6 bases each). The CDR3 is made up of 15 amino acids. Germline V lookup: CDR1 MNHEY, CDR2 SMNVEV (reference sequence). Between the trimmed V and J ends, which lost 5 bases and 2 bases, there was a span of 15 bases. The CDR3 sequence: CASSIGQTRQETQYF. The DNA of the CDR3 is TGTGCCAGCAGTATCGGACAGACTAGACAAGAGACCCAGTACTTC.

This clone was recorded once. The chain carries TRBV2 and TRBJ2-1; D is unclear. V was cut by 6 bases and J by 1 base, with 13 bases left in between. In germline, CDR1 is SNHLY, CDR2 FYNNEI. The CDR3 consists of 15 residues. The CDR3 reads CASSLNRVSYNEQFF. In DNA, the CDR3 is TGTGCCAGCAGCCTTAACCGCGTATCCTACAATGAGCAGTTCTTC.

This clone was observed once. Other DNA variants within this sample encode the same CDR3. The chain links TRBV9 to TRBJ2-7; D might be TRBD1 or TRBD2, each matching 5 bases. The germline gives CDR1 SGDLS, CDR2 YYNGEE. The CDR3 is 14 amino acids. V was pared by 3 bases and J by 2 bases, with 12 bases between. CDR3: CASSATGAAYEQYF. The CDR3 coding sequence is TGTGCCAGCAGCGCAACCGGGGCCGCCTACGAGCAGTACTTC.